Only a few counts were recorded for the clone carrying this T cell receptor beta chain. Antigen unknown. The sample carries other DNA sequences with the same CDR3. This record belongs to a study of cytomegalovirus exposure and HLA in healthy donors. Study outcomes and limitations: The study reported that TCR beta sequences accurately predicted HLA-A and HLA-B alleles in most subjects. Analyzed later, association rates of TCRs varied across HLA loci, with DRB1 most and HLA-C fewest.

The PCR made use of 60 Vbeta and 13 Jbeta primers. The data were produced by immunoSEQ multiplex PCR, yet TCRdb's version contains in-frame clones alone and is incomplete. The repertoire holds about 130,000 clones, with over 65% as singletons. Germline V gives CDR1 MDHEN, CDR2 SYDVKM. V shed 2 bases, J shed 0 bases, and the junction held 4 bases outside the gene matches. This CDR3 is 16 amino acids long. The donors comprised healthy bone marrow donors. Though probably carrying unrecorded immune exposures, donors were nominally healthy at sampling. The V call is TRBV28, the J call TRBJ2-1; 7 positions match TRBD2. Sequenced sample: PBMCs. The clonotype comes from a man between 18 and 35 years old in good health and CMV-seropositive. Written as DNA, the CDR3 is TGTGCCAGCAGTTTAGGTGGCGGGAGCTCCTACAATGAGCAGTTCTTC. This translates into CASSLGGGSSYNEQFF.